The next 16 T cell receptor beta chains were all read from a single sample in a study of blood T cell repertoires in COVID-19. Clones were read by immunoSEQ multiplex PCR, and TCRdb kept only the in-frame ones, dropping some. The sample holds about 240,000 clones, about 90% seen once. The material sequenced was peripheral blood. All receptors come from a man in his sixties who had recovered from COVID-19.

V is TRBV5-4 and J is TRBJ1-3; weak D call: TRBD1 (6 bases). The germline gives CDR1 SGHNT, CDR2 YYREEE (reference sequence). V lost 0 bases to trimming and J lost 4 bases, with 14 bases between them. This CDR3 region has 16 residues. CDR3 sequence: CASSLGIRTAGNTIYF. CDR3 nucleotides: TGTGCCAGCAGCTTGGGTATACGGACAGCCGGAAACACCATATATTTT. Variable domain in full (rest from reference TRBV5-4 and TRBJ1-3): ETGVTQSPTHLIKTRGQQVTLRCSSQSGHNTVSWYQQALGQGPQFIFQYYREEENGRGNFPPRFSGLQFPNYSSELNVNALELDDSALYLCASSLGIRTAGNTIYFGEGSWLTVV.

The chain combines TRBV10-3 with TRBJ2-3; possibly TRBD2 for D (7 bases). The CDR3 spans 14 residues. Trimming removed 7 bases from V and 4 bases from J, with 15 bases in between. Germline values: CDR1 ENHRY, CDR2 SYGVKD. The DNA of the CDR3 is TGTGCCATCATGGAGGGGGGGCCACCAGATACGCAGTATTTT. Its translation is CAIMEGGPPDTQYF.

The chain recombines TRBV6-5 with TRBJ1-1; a weak D match, TRBD1 (5 bases). From germline, CDR1 is MNHEY and CDR2 SVGAGI. V was trimmed by 6 bases and J by 1 base, leaving 12 bases between them. The CDR3 loop spans 14 amino acids. CDR3: CASSRATGNTEAFF. CDR3 coding DNA: TGTGCCAGCAGCCGGGCTACAGGGAACACTGAAGCTTTCTTT.

This clone occurred once. The rearrangement joins TRBV11-2 to TRBJ2-3; TRBD2 is a possible D gene (5 bases). The length of the CDR3 is 15 residues. Deletions cut 0 bases from V and 0 bases from J, with 7 bases between. Germline V gives CDR1 SGHAT, CDR2 FQNNGV. Here the CDR3 reads CASSLDWTSTDTQYF. The CDR3 nucleotides are TGTGCCAGCAGCTTAGATTGGACTAGCACAGATACGCAGTATTTT.

The chain has TRBV3-1 (or the pseudogene TRBV3-2) and TRBJ1-2, with D perhaps matching TRBD1 (6 bases). The V end was cut by 4 bases, the J end by 13 bases, with 25 bases between. This CDR3 is 15 amino acids long. Germline assignment: CDR1 LGHDT and CDR2 YNNKEL (reference sequence). The CDR3 sequence is CASSLGHGQTSIGTF. Here the CDR3 DNA reads TGTGCCAGCAGCCTTGGCCACGGACAGACCTCGATCGGCACCTTC.

The genes are TRBV29-1 and TRBJ2-3, with TRBD2 as a possible D gene (6 bases). Germline V CDR1 and CDR2: SQVTM, ANQGSEA. The CDR3 has 15 residues. Trimming removed 6 bases at V and 6 bases at J, with 22 bases between. CDR3 DNA sequence: TGCAGCGTCGGGGAGGCACGAAAAAGGAAGGATACGCAGTATTTT. This translates into CSVGEARKRKDTQYF.

The chain joins TRBV3-1 (or the pseudogene TRBV3-2) to TRBJ1-4; D not certain. This CDR3 has 15 residues. V gave up 6 bases and J gave up 5 bases, with 16 bases separating them. Germline V CDR1 and CDR2: LGHDT, YNNKEL (reference sequence). CDR3 residues: CASRPLGEFNEKLFF. CDR3 nucleotides: TGTGCCAGCAGGCCGCTCGGGGAGTTCAATGAAAAACTGTTTTTT.

The chain uses TRBV28 and TRBJ1-2; 7 bases are shared with TRBD1. Germline values: CDR1 MDHEN, CDR2 SYDVKM. Trimming at V came to 2 bases and at J to 4 bases, leaving 1 base not matched to a gene. This CDR3 contains 13 residues. This CDR3 reads CASSLNRGYGYTF. The CDR3 DNA sequence: TGTGCCAGCAGTTTAAACAGGGGCTATGGCTACACCTTC.

The table lists this clone with many counts. V usage is TRBV2 and J usage is TRBJ1-4, with D uncertain. V was cut by 1 base and J by 8 bases, with 8 bases left in between. Germline V gives CDR1 SNHLY, CDR2 FYNNEI. This CDR3 comprises 13 residues. CDR3 amino acids: CASSEVRGEKLFF. The CDR3 DNA follows: TGTGCCAGCAGTGAAGTTCGAGGGGAAAAACTGTTTTTT.

CDR3 loop: CASRASSTDTQYF. CDR3 sequence (DNA): TGTGCCAGCAGGGCCTCAAGCACAGATACGCAGTATTTT. The chain has TRBV6-5 and TRBJ2-3, with D unresolved. The CDR3 loop spans 13 amino acids. Looked up from germline, CDR1 is MNHEY and CDR2 is SVGAGI. Trimming pared 6 bases from V and 0 bases from J, leaving 7 bases between.

Written as DNA, the CDR3 is TGTGCCAGCAGCTCGGGGGGACAGGGTCCGGCAGATACGCAGTATTTT. It yields the protein CASSSGGQGPADTQYF. V and J are TRBV5-5 and TRBJ2-3; 9 bases map to TRBD1. V gave up 3 bases and J gave up 4 bases; unmatched junction bases: 9. The length of the CDR3 is 16 residues. The germline V gene has CDR1 SGHKS and CDR2 YYEKEE (reference sequence).

This clone was counted only a few times. This CDR3 is CASSLTAGGGDGYTF. CDR3 DNA sequence: TGTGCCAGCAGTTTAACCGCGGGGGGAGGGGATGGCTACACCTTC. V gene TRBV28 combines with J gene TRBJ1-2; possible D gene TRBD1, 5 bases. This CDR3 has 15 residues. CDR1 and CDR2 (germline): MDHEN, SYDVKM. Trimming took off 2 bases at V and 6 bases at J, with 16 bases between the two ends.

This sequence joins TRBV12-3 or TRBV12-4 and TRBJ2-1, with D possibly being TRBD2 (5 bases). The CDR3 runs to 11 residues. With 5 bases removed from V and 14 bases from J, the gap between germline ends came to 13 bases. This CDR3 is CASSNSGYEFF. CDR3 coding DNA: TGTGCCAGCAGTAATTCGGGATATGAGTTCTTC.

The chain links TRBV5-1 to TRBJ1-2, with 7 bases fitting TRBD1. After removal of 4 bases from V and 6 bases from J, the junction contained 15 bases not matched to a gene. The CDR3 has 16 residues. CDR1 and CDR2 (germline): SGHRS, YFSETQ. CDR3 sequence reads: CASSDPSQGFLHGYTF. The CDR3 DNA reads TGCGCCAGCAGCGACCCTTCACAGGGGTTTTTGCATGGCTACACCTTC.

The chain combines TRBV29-1 with TRBJ2-3, with a tentative D call TRBD1 (6 bases). Trimming removed 5 bases at V and 3 bases at J, with 18 bases between. This CDR3 comprises 15 residues. Germline loops: CDR1 SQVTM, CDR2 ANQGSEA. The DNA of the CDR3 is TGCAGCGTTCAAAAACAGGGATGGGGTACAGATACGCAGTATTTT. It is translated as CSVQKQGWGTDTQYF.

The chain combines TRBV5-4 with TRBJ2-3, with 13 bases matching TRBD2. The V gene end was trimmed by 4 bases and the J gene end by 4 bases; junction bases not matched to a gene: 6. The length of the CDR3 is 16 residues. Looked up from germline, CDR1 is SGHNT and CDR2 is YYREEE (reference sequence). CDR3 amino acids: CASSLRLAGGPDTQYF. The CDR3 DNA reads TGTGCCAGCAGCCTGAGACTAGCGGGGGGCCCAGATACGCAGTATTTT. The full variable domain, its missing parts supplied by reference TRBV5-4 and TRBJ2-3, is ETGVTQSPTHLIKTRGQQVTLRCSSQSGHNTVSWYQQALGQGPQFIFQYYREEENGRGNFPPRFSGLQFPNYSSELNVNALELDDSALYLCASSLRLAGGPDTQYFGPGTRLTVL.